These T cell receptor beta chains were read from a single sample in a study of T cell responses to AZD1222 COVID-19 vaccine. Using immunoSEQ multiplex PCR, the repertoire was profiled, and TCRdb retains in-frame clones only, with some absent. The table has approximately 150,000 clones, about nine tenths seen once. The specimen was peripheral blood, collected on day 0 of AZD1222 vaccination. The receptors originated from an adult in good health. The CDR3 runs from the conserved cysteine through the conserved F or W. The D gene is left open where the match is weak. Expanded clones get a size class; other rows say once, few or many, or leave the size out.

V gene	clone size	J gene	D gene	CDR3 protein	CDR3 DNA
TRBV30	few	TRBJ2-2	-	CAWSAVGNTGELFF	TGTGCCTGGAGTGCGGTAGGGAACACCGGGGAGCTGTTTTTT
TRBV19	-	TRBJ2-7	TRBD1	CASSTQGSRREQYF	TGTGCCAGTAGTACACAGGGGAGTCGGCGCGAGCAGTACTTC
TRBV29-1	-	TRBJ1-1	-	CSGLQNTEAFF	TGCAGCGGGCTTCAGAACACTGAAGCTTTCTTT
TRBV10-3	-	TRBJ2-3	-	CAISEGRPNNLDF	TGTGCCATCAGTGAGGGTCGGCCGAACAATTTGGATTTT
TRBV7-9	-	TRBJ2-1	-	CASSLVRGEQFF	TGTGCCAGCAGCTTAGTCCGGGGGGAGCAGTTCTTC
TRBV6-5	-	TRBJ2-7	TRBD1	CASSYAGTGYEQYF	TGTGCCAGCAGTTACGCCGGGACAGGGTACGAGCAGTACTTC
TRBV12-5	-	TRBJ2-7	TRBD1	CASGPGQGAPAEQYF	TGTGCTAGTGGTCCGGGACAGGGGGCGCCGGCCGAGCAGTACTTC
TRBV27	few	TRBJ1-1	-	CASSFRGGTEAFF	TGTGCCAGCAGTTTCCGGGGGGGCACTGAAGCTTTCTTT
TRBV9	-	TRBJ2-1	-	CASSVEGLVNEQFF	TGTGCCAGCAGCGTAGAAGGCCTAGTCAATGAGCAGTTCTTC
TRBV6-6	-	TRBJ1-3	-	CASTLSQGNGNTIYF	TGTGCCAGCACCTTAAGCCAGGGAAATGGAAACACCATATATTTT
TRBV6-5	-	TRBJ2-7	-	CASVGLRSSYEQYF	TGTGCCAGTGTGGGCTTAAGGAGCTCCTACGAGCAGTACTTC
TRBV20-1	once	TRBJ1-5	-	CSASPRSQGANQPQHF	TGCAGTGCTAGTCCCCGGTCCCAGGGTGCCAATCAGCCCCAGCATTTT
TRBV12-3/TRBV12-4	-	TRBJ1-2	TRBD1	CASSPHRGDGYTF	TGTGCCAGCAGTCCCCACAGGGGGGATGGCTACACCTTC
TRBV9	-	TRBJ2-7	-	CASSVAARASYEQYF	TGTGCCAGCAGCGTAGCGGCCAGGGCGTCCTACGAGCAGTACTTC
TRBV19	-	TRBJ2-2	-	CASSIDQGTGELFF	TGTGCCAGTAGTATAGATCAGGGGACCGGGGAGCTGTTTTTT
TRBV19	-	TRBJ1-5	TRBD1	CAGSTGANNQPQHF	TGTGCCGGATCGACAGGGGCTAATAATCAGCCCCAGCATTTT
TRBV9	-	TRBJ2-3	TRBD1	CASSARTGADTQYF	TGTGCCAGCAGCGCTCGGACAGGGGCAGATACGCAGTATTTT
TRBV28	-	TRBJ1-4	TRBD1	CASRPETGGRNEKLFF	TGTGCCAGCAGACCAGAAACAGGGGGACGTAATGAAAAACTGTTTTTT
TRBV4-2	-	TRBJ2-2	-	CASSQEATGRGRTNTGELFF	TGTGCCAGCAGCCAAGAGGCCACGGGGAGGGGGCGAACCAACACCGGGGAGCTGTTTTTT
TRBV19	-	TRBJ1-2	-	CASSQGNRYYGYTF	TGTGCCAGTAGTCAAGGGAACCGATACTATGGCTACACCTTC
TRBV6-5	-	TRBJ1-2	-	CASSYQVQGTGYTF	TGTGCCAGCAGTTACCAGGTCCAGGGTACGGGCTACACCTTC
TRBV29-1	-	TRBJ1-5	-	CSVVESMGLQHF	TGCAGCGTTGTCGAGAGCATGGGGCTCCAGCATTTT
TRBV3-1/TRBV3-2	-	TRBJ1-1	-	CASSLNGGEGNTEAFF	TGTGCCAGCAGCCTCAACGGGGGGGAAGGGAACACTGAAGCTTTCTTT
TRBV7-2	few	TRBJ2-3	-	CASSLRSGNTDTQYF	TGTGCCAGCAGCTTAAGGAGCGGTAACACAGATACGCAGTATTTT
TRBV5-1	-	TRBJ2-5	TRBD2	CASSAGLAGVRVGETQYF	TGCGCCAGCAGCGCCGGACTAGCGGGAGTTAGGGTCGGAGAGACCCAGTACTTC
TRBV5-6	-	TRBJ2-1	-	CASSLRATDPTRNEQFF	TGTGCCAGCAGCTTGAGGGCCACAGACCCTACTCGCAATGAGCAGTTCTTC
TRBV7-2	-	TRBJ1-3	-	CASSLSGGFGNTIYF	TGTGCCAGCAGCTTAAGCGGAGGTTTTGGAAACACCATATATTTT
TRBV7-2	-	TRBJ2-4	TRBD2	CASSLRGGKNIQYF	TGTGCCAGCAGCTTGCGCGGGGGCAAAAACATTCAGTACTTC
TRBV3-1/TRBV3-2	-	TRBJ2-5	TRBD2	CASSQGEAGAQETQYF	TGTGCCAGCAGCCAAGGGGAAGCGGGGGCACAAGAGACCCAGTACTTC
TRBV28	-	TRBJ1-6	-	CASRAQPPRSPLHF	TGTGCCAGCAGAGCCCAACCGCCGCGCTCACCCCTCCACTTT
TRBV11-1	few	TRBJ1-1	-	CASSFSGTEAFF	TGTGCCAGCAGCTTCTCCGGGACAGAAGCTTTCTTT
TRBV6-2/TRBV6-3	-	TRBJ1-2	-	CASSQDSLGYTF	TGTGCCAGCAGTCAGGACAGCCTGGGCTACACCTTC
TRBV5-1	-	TRBJ2-7	TRBD2	CASSLYGGRAAYEQYF	TGCGCCAGCAGCTTGTATGGCGGGAGGGCAGCTTACGAGCAGTACTTC
TRBV7-2	-	TRBJ2-5	-	CASSRRVQETQYF	TGTGCCAGCAGCCGCAGGGTCCAAGAGACCCAGTACTTC
TRBV6-5	-	TRBJ1-2	-	CASSYSPSVANYGYTF	TGTGCCAGCAGTTACTCCCCGAGTGTAGCTAACTATGGCTACACCTTC
TRBV5-1	-	TRBJ1-4	-	CASRVAGTGMEKLFF	TGCGCCAGCAGGGTCGCCGGGACGGGGATGGAAAAACTGTTTTTT
TRBV6-1	-	TRBJ2-7	TRBD2	CASSERTSGRFEYEQYF	TGTGCCAGCAGTGAGAGAACTAGCGGGAGGTTCGAGTACGAGCAGTACTTC
TRBV6-2/TRBV6-3	-	TRBJ2-4	-	CASSSLGSGIQYF	TGTGCCAGCAGTTCGTTGGGGAGTGGCATTCAGTACTTC
TRBV5-6	many	TRBJ1-2	-	CASSRGVGYGYTF	TGTGCCAGCAGCCGAGGGGTGGGGTATGGCTACACCTTC
TRBV28	-	TRBJ1-1	-	CASRADRSPRNTEAFF	TGTGCCAGCAGGGCTGATAGGAGTCCCAGGAACACTGAAGCTTTCTTT
TRBV27	-	TRBJ2-1	-	CASSLSIMWNEQFF	TGTGCCAGCAGTTTATCGATAATGTGGAATGAGCAGTTCTTC
TRBV14	-	TRBJ2-2	-	CASSQGLVNTGELFF	TGTGCCAGCAGCCAAGGTTTAGTTAACACCGGGGAGCTGTTTTTT
TRBV6-5	-	TRBJ2-7	-	CASSAPGSAYEQYF	TGTGCCAGCAGCGCTCCGGGGAGCGCCTACGAGCAGTACTTC
TRBV13	-	TRBJ1-2	-	CASSLWAGQYGYTF	TGTGCCAGCAGCTTATGGGCAGGGCAATATGGCTACACCTTC
TRBV29-1	-	TRBJ2-7	TRBD2	CSVRGGPRGNSYEQYF	TGCAGCGTCCGGGGGGGACCCCGGGGAAACTCCTACGAGCAGTACTTC
TRBV6-5	-	TRBJ1-5	-	CASSSRDRSSPQHF	TGTGCCAGCAGTTCCCGGGACCGGTCAAGTCCCCAGCATTTT
TRBV10-3	-	TRBJ2-6	-	CATPDASGANVLTF	TGTGCCACTCCCGACGCTTCTGGGGCCAACGTCCTGACTTTC
TRBV4-2	-	TRBJ1-2	TRBD1	CASSQDEGAVYGYTF	TGTGCCAGCAGCCAAGATGAGGGGGCAGTCTATGGCTACACCTTC
TRBV20-1	-	TRBJ2-1	TRBD2	CSASYSGSRSYNEQFF	TGCAGTGCTAGTTATAGCGGGAGCCGTTCCTACAATGAGCAGTTCTTC
TRBV7-9	-	TRBJ1-3	-	CASSLGGLYTGNTIYF	TGTGCCAGCAGCTTAGGGGGACTCTATACTGGAAACACCATATATTTT